The clone carrying this T cell receptor (beta chain) turned up a few times. One entry per CDR3 protein results from TCRdb running MiXCR on the PCR reads. Of approximately 10,000 distinct CDR3 sequences listed, 28% are singletons. These data are taken from a study of immune characterization of retroperitoneal liposarcoma. Germline V gene lookup returns CDR1 MNHEY and CDR2 SVGAGI. The V gene lost 0 bases and the J gene lost 9 bases, with 12 bases spanning the gap. The CDR3 is made up of 14 amino acids. V usage is TRBV6-5 and J usage is TRBJ1-5, with TRBD1 as a possible D gene (6 bases). The origin of this receptor is a male donor with retroperitoneal liposarcoma. Sequences were obtained from tumor tissue. CDR3 protein: CASSYSTGPWPQHF. CDR3 coding DNA: TGTGCCAGCAGTTACTCGACAGGCCCGTGGCCCCAGCATTTT.